A selection of T cell receptor beta chains follows, all from one sample in a study of blood T cell repertoires in COVID-19. Sequencing was performed with immunoSEQ multiplex PCR; in TCRdb, only in-frame clones are kept and a portion is missing. The sample includes 200,000 to 250,000 clones, 70% to 90% seen only once; the top ten take 2% to 3%. Source material: peripheral blood. These receptors all come from a man aged 30 to 45 with COVID-19, enrolled during active disease. Each CDR3 is given with its conserved first and last residue. The order of the fields is CDR3 length, V gene, J gene, CDR3 protein.

>15|TRBV25-1|TRBJ1-4
CASSEYTGFNEKLFF
>14|TRBV28|TRBJ2-7
CASSDAGGSYEQYF
>13|TRBV9|TRBJ2-1
CASSAGGIGEQFF
>15|TRBV5-8|TRBJ1-2
CASSYRQGTLYGYTF
>15|TRBV12-5|TRBJ1-4
CASGLHTGAGEKLFF
>15|TRBV4-2|TRBJ1-1
CASSQVEGAGTEAFF
>13|TRBV5-5|TRBJ1-1
CASSLDGDTEAFF
>18|TRBV4-2|TRBJ2-1
CASSQDAIAGAVFDEQFF
>13|TRBV6-5|TRBJ2-5
CASNQGPQETQYF
>15|TRBV4-1|TRBJ2-5
CASSQGLAGGETQYF
>18|TRBV16|TRBJ1-4
CASSQSAGTETGNEKLFF
>15|TRBV6-5|TRBJ2-3
CASSFEAGGTDTQYF
>13|TRBV4-1|TRBJ1-1
CASSHGVNTEAFF
>15|TRBV3-1/TRBV3-2|TRBJ1-1
CASSQGTTPTEGAFF
>13|TRBV6-6|TRBJ1-1
CASTGRVQTEAFF
>12|TRBV29-1|TRBJ1-2
CSVEGSDYGYTF
>15|TRBV5-6|TRBJ2-1
CASSPGTSGYNEQFF
>11|TRBV25-1|TRBJ1-2
CASSEIDGYTF
>17|TRBV5-4|TRBJ1-6
CASSSRPESSYNSPPHF
>14|TRBV12-5|TRBJ1-4
CASADDRGIEKLFF
>12|TRBV28|TRBJ2-7
CASSPRVYEQYF
>14|TRBV19|TRBJ2-7
CASSASGGALEQYF
>15|TRBV10-2|TRBJ2-7
CASSELGQRSYEQYF
>14|TRBV7-2|TRBJ1-2
CASSRTMDSYGYTF
>14|TRBV18|TRBJ2-5
CASSPLALQETQYF
>16|TRBV7-2|TRBJ1-1
CASSPWGTGLNTEAFF
>14|TRBV28|TRBJ1-1
CASSLGILNTEAFF
>14|TRBV7-3|TRBJ2-7
CASSSGQGGDEQYF
>17|TRBV4-3|TRBJ2-2
CASSQGFGQSNTGELFF
>14|TRBV4-2|TRBJ2-2
CAKANDLNTGELFF
>15|TRBV19|TRBJ2-1
CASSIPGSSYNEQFF
>15|TRBV27|TRBJ1-2
CASSFQGLDSYGYTF
>17|TRBV18|TRBJ1-1
CASSPYGPGQGASEAFF
>12|TRBV7-2|TRBJ1-2
CASSLQGYGYTF
>14|TRBV4-1|TRBJ1-1
CATTRGQGNTEAFF
>15|TRBV7-9|TRBJ2-2
CASSLGAGFDGELFF
>15|TRBV2|TRBJ2-7
CASQTPGLPTYEQYF
>18|TRBV6-4|TRBJ2-7
CASSDLRGPGHRSYEQYF
>13|TRBV7-2|TRBJ1-5
CASSPTQNQPQHF
>13|TRBV12-3/TRBV12-4|TRBJ1-5
CASSWTGNQPQHF
>14|TRBV7-2|TRBJ2-7
CASSTQRGSYEQYF